A selection of T cell receptor beta chains follows, all from one sample in a study of T-cell memory formation after mild COVID-19. TCRdb analysed the 5' RACE reads with MiXCR anew, one entry per CDR3 protein. The sample yields approximately 300,000 distinct CDR3 sequences, 15% to 20% seen once. Sequencing used PBMCs or a T cell subset sorted from them (not recorded which). The receptor source for this set is a man aged 18-30 years who had mild COVID-19 (a few samples of this study predate the infection). Cell type and time point are not known. The CDR3 runs from the conserved cysteine through the conserved F or W. The D gene is left open where the match is weak. Size values are once, few and many counts, or a class for expanded clones, and some rows have none.

v_gene	d_gene	abundance	j_gene	CDR3aa	CDR3nt
TRBV5-1	.	many	TRBJ2-3	CASSSRGAIADTQYF	TGCGCCAGCAGCTCCAGGGGTGCGATCGCAGATACGCAGTATTTT
TRBV7-2	.	many	TRBJ2-3	CASSFQDLQYF	TGTGCCAGCAGCTTCCAGGACCTTCAGTATTTT
TRBV6-4	.	once	TRBJ1-5	CASSGEAGNQPQHF	TGTGCCAGCAGCGGGGAAGCAGGCAATCAGCCCCAGCATTTT
TRBV6-5	.	.	TRBJ1-1	CRAGTSEAFF	TGCCGTGCGGGGACTTCTGAAGCTTTCTTT
TRBV7-3	TRBD2	.	TRBJ2-2	CASSLIGGDAGELFF	TGTGCCAGCAGCTTAATCGGGGGGGATGCCGGGGAGCTGTTTTTT
TRBV9	.	.	TRBJ1-5	CASSASGTPNQPQHF	TGTGCCAGCAGCGCTTCCGGGACACCGAATCAGCCCCAGCATTTT
TRBV18	.	once	TRBJ1-2	CASSPEDDGHYGYTF	TGTGCCAGCTCACCTGAAGACGACGGACACTATGGCTACACCTTC
TRBV5-1	.	few	TRBJ2-3	CASRPQGYTDTQYF	TGCGCCAGCAGGCCACAGGGTTACACAGATACGCAGTATTTT
TRBV2	.	many	TRBJ2-3	CASSEQGDTDTQYF	TGTGCCAGCAGTGAACAGGGTGACACAGATACGCAGTATTTT
TRBV20-1	TRBD2	many	TRBJ2-4	CSAKANSGGARNIQYF	TGCAGTGCTAAAGCAAATAGCGGGGGGGCAAGAAACATTCAGTACTTC
TRBV20-1	TRBD1	.	TRBJ1-6	CSAWDRGDNSPLHF	TGCAGTGCTTGGGACAGGGGGGACAATTCACCCCTCCACTTT
TRBV11-1	.	.	TRBJ2-1	CASSLGVQGRNERFF	TGTGCCAGCAGCTTAGGAGTACAGGGCCGCAATGAGCGGTTCTTC
TRBV29-1	.	few	TRBJ2-7	CSVRRGYEQYF	TGCAGCGTTCGTCGAGGGTACGAGCAGTACTTC
TRBV4-3	.	many	TRBJ2-3	CASSQRGGGTDTQYF	TGCGCCAGCAGCCAAAGGGGGGGGGGCACAGATACGCAGTATTTT